The 2 T cell receptor beta chains presented below share a single source sample, sequenced in a study of OX40 agonist ivuxolimab in advanced cancers. Libraries were made using the immunoSEQ multiplex PCR assay. TCRdb re-hosts the immuneACCESS table, in-frame sequences only. Its copies lack some clones; in the studies checked, an unresolved V gene accounts for under half of them, and the cause for the rest is not known. Recorded for this sample are about 37,000 clones; over 80% of them occurred a single time. The ten top clones hold about 33% of the sample. The sequencing here drew on CD4+ or CD8+ T cells sorted from blood, taken in a trial of the OX40 agonist ivuxolimab. These receptors were obtained from an adult with an advanced solid tumor such as melanoma, head and neck, liver or kidney cancer.

This chain links TRBV5-1 with TRBJ2-7; D is unclear. This CDR3 has 13 amino acids. Germline values: CDR1 SGHRS, CDR2 YFSETQ. Deletions cut 0 bases from V and 2 bases from J, with 6 bases between. The CDR3 is CASSLEPAYEQYF. The CDR3 DNA sequence: TGCGCCAGCAGCTTGGAACCCGCCTACGAGCAGTACTTC.

The CDR3 nucleotides read TGTGCCAGCAGCGTAGGTCAGTTCAACGAGCAGTACTTC. Its protein product is CASSVGQFNEQYF. The V and J genes are TRBV9 and TRBJ2-7; D unclear. This CDR3 contains 13 residues. V was cut by 0 bases and J by 5 bases, with 9 bases left in between. CDR1 is SGDLS, CDR2 YYNGEE, per germline.